The clone carrying this T cell receptor (beta chain) turned up a few times. Its antigen is unknown. This sample was included in a study of regulatory T cells in long-lasting Graves disease. Study-wide points: New patients shared 950 to 1,000 public clonotypes, fewer than the roughly 3,000 shared by persistent patients.

Arm-PCR with iRepertoire HTBI primers amplified the CDR3 regions for these TCR beta libraries. In TCRdb, the multiplex PCR reads were re-called with MiXCR into one record per CDR3 protein. The sample shows hundreds of thousands of distinct CDR3 sequences, about 22% of them seen only once. Sample time point: persistent/refractory GD, antithyroid drugs over 5 years with positive TRAb. PBMC RNA was the source of the TCR library. The guidelines of the American Thyroid Association were the basis for diagnosing Graves' disease. With EDTA tubes as the receptacles, around 10 milliliters of peripheral blood were drawn. With 5 bases removed from V and 3 bases from J, the gap between germline ends came to 17 bases. Looked up from germline, CDR1 is SGHVS and CDR2 is FNYEAQ. The CDR3 has 15 amino acids.

The V and J genes are TRBV7-6 and TRBJ2-7; D gene unclear. Material: peripheral blood mononuclear cells (PBMCs), obtained when the disease was refractory, from a patient treated with antithyroid drugs. This sequence was found in a female donor with Graves disease. CDR3 DNA sequence: TGTGCCAGCAGCCCCTGGGTAGGGCAGATCTACGAGCAGTACTTC. Translated, it gives CASSPWVGQIYEQYF.